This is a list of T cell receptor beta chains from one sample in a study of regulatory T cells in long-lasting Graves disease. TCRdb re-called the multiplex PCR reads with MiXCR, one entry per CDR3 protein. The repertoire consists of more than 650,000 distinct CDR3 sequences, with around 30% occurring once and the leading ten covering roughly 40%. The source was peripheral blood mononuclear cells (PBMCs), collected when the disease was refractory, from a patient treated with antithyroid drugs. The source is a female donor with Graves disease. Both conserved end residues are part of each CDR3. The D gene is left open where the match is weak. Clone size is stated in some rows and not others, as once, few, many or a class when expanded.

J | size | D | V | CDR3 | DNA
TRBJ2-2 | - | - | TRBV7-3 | CASSFGGDGTGELFF | TGTGCCAGCAGCTTTGGGGGCGATGGGACCGGGGAGCTGTTTTTT
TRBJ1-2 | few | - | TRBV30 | CAWSVTRDDVYGYTF | TGTGCCTGGAGTGTAACAAGGGACGACGTCTATGGCTACACCTTC
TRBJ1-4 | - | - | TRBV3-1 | CASSQARAWVGKLFF | TGTGCCAGCAGCCAAGCCCGGGCTTGGGTGGGGAAACTGTTTTTT
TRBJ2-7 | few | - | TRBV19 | CASSRTTDSSYEQYF | TGTGCCAGTAGTAGGACGACGGACAGTTCCTACGAGCAGTACTTC
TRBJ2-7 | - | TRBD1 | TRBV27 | CASSLGTVSYEQYF | TGTGCCAGCAGTTTGGGGACAGTCTCCTACGAGCAGTACTTC
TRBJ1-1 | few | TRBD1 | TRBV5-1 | CASSQIGVNRGAFF | TGCGCCAGCAGCCAAATCGGGGTAAACAGGGGAGCTTTCTTT
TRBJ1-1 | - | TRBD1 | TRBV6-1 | CASSEIGTGINTEAFF | TGTGCCAGCAGTGAAATTGGGACAGGGATAAACACTGAAGCTTTCTTT
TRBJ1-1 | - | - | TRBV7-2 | CASSLAVTRATEAFF | TGTGCCAGCAGCTTAGCCGTAACCCGAGCCACTGAAGCTTTCTTT
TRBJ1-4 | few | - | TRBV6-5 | CASSYSSGATNEKLFF | TGTGCCAGCAGTTACTCGAGCGGGGCAACTAATGAAAAACTGTTTTTT
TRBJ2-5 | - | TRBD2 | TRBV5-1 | CASSFPGRGETQYF | TGCGCCAGCAGCTTCCCAGGGAGGGGAGAGACCCAGTACTTC
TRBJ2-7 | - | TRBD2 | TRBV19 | CATKPGLAGDQLSYEQYF | TGTGCCACTAAGCCAGGACTAGCGGGAGATCAATTGTCCTACGAGCAGTACTTC